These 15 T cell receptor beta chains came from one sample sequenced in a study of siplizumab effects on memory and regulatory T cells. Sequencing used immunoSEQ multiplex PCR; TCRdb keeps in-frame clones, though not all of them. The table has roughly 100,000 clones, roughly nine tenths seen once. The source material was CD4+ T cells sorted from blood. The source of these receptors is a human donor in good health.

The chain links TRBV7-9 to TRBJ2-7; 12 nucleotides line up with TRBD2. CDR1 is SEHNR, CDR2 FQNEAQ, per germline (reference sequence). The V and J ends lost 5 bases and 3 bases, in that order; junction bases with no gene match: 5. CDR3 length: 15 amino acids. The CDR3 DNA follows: TGTGCCAGCAGCGAGCGGACTAGCGGGGTCTACGAGCAGTACTTC. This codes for CASSERTSGVYEQYF.

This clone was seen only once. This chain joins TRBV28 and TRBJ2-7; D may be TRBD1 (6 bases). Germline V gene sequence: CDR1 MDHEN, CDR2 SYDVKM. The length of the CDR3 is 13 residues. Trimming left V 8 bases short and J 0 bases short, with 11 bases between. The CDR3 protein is CASELGGSYEQYF. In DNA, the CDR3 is TGTGCCAGCGAGCTAGGGGGCTCCTACGAGCAGTACTTC.

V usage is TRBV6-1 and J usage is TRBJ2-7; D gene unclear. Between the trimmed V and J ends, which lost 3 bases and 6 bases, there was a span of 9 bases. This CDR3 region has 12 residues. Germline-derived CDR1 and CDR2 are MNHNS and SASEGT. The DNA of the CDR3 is TGTGCCAGCAGTGAGCGGAGCTCCGAGCAGTACTTC. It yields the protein CASSERSSEQYF.

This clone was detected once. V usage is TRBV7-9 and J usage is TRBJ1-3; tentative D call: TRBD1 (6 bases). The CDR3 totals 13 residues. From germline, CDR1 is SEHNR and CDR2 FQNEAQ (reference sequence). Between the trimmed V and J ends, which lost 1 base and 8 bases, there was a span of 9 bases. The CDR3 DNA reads TGTGCCAGCAGCTTAGGAGGGGGAGACACCATATATTTT. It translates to CASSLGGGDTIYF.

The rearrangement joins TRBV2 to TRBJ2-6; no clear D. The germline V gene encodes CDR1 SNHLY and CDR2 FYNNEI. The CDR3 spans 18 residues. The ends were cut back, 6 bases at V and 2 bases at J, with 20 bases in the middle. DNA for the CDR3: TGTGCCAGCAGCCCCTCTGTAGGGCTCACCACTGGGGCCAACGTCCTGACTTTC. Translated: CASSPSVGLTTGANVLTF.

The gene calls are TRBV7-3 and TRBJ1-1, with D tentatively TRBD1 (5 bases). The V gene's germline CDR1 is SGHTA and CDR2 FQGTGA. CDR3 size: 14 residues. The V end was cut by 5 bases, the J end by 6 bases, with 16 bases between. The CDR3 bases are TGTGCCAGCAGCCAGGGACGGGAGCGGGCTGAAGCTTTCTTT. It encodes CASSQGRERAEAFF.

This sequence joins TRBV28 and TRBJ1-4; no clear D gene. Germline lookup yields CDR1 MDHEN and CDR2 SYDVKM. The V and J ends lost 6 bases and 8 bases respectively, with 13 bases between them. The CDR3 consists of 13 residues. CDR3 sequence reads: CASSPGGWEKLFF. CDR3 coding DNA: TGTGCCAGCAGCCCCGGCGGTTGGGAAAAACTGTTTTTT.

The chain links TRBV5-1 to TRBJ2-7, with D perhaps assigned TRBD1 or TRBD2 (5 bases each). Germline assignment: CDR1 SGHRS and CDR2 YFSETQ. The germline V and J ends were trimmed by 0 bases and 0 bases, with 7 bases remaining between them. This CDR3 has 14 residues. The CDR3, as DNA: TGCGCCAGCAGCTTGGACGGGGCCTCCTACGAGCAGTACTTC. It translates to CASSLDGASYEQYF.

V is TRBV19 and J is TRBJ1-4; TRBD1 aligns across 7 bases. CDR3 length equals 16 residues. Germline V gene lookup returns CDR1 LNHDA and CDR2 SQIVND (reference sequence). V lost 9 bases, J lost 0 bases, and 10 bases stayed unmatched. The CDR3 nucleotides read TGTGCCAGCCGAGACAGGGCCATCGCAACTAATGAAAAACTGTTTTTT. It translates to CASRDRAIATNEKLFF.

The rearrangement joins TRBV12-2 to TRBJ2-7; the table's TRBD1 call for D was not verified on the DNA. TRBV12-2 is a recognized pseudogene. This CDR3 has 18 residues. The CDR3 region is CASRLYGPGTGETYEQYF. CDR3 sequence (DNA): TGTGCAAGTCGCTTATATGGGCCGGGGACAGGGGAAACCTACGAGCAGTACTTC.

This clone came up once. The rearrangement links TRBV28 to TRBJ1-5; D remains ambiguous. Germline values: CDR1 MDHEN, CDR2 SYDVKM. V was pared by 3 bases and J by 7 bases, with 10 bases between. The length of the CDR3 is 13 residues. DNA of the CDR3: TGTGCCAGCAGTTTTGGGCTTCGGCAGCCCCAGCATTTT. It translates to CASSFGLRQPQHF. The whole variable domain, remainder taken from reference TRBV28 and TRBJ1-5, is DVKVTQSSRYLVKRTGEKVFLECVQDMDHENMFWYRQDPGLGLRLIYFSYDVKMKEKGDIPEGYSVSREKKERFSLILESASTNQTSMYLCASSFGLRQPQHFGDGTRLSIL.

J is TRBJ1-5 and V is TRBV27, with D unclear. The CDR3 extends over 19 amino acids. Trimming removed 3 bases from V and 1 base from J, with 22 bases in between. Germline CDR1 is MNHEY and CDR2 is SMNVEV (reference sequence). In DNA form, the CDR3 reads TGTGCCAGCAGTTTTTTTGGGTATCGAGGGATGTTAAGCAATCAGCCCCAGCATTTT. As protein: CASSFFGYRGMLSNQPQHF.

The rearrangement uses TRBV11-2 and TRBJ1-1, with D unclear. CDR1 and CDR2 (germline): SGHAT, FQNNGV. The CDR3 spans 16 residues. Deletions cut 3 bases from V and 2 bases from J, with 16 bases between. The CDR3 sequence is CASSFISGRINTEAFF. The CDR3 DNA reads TGTGCCAGCAGCTTTATTTCTGGCCGGATCAACACTGAAGCTTTCTTT.

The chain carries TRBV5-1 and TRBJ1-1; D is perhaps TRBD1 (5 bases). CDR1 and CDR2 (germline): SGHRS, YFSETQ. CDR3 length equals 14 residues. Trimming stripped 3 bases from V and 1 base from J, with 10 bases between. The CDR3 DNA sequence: TGCGCCAGCAGCTCCCTGGGGGGGAACACTGAAGCTTTCTTT. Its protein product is CASSSLGGNTEAFF. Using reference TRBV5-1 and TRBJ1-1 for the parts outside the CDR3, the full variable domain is KAGVTQTPRYLIKTRGQQVTLSCSPISGHRSVSWYQQTPGQGLQFLFEYFSETQRNKGNFPGRFSGRQFSNSRSEMNVSTLELGDSALYLCASSSLGGNTEAFFGQGTRLTVV.

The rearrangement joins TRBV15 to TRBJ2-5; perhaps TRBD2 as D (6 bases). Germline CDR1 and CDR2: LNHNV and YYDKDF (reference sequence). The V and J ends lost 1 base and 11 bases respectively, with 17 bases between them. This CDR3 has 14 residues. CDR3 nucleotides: TGTGCCACCAGCAGAGGGGCTAGCTTTCGGGAGCAGTACTTC. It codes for CATSRGASFREQYF.